Listed here are 17 T cell receptor beta chains from one sample, sequenced in a study of identical twins. MiXCR, applied by TCRdb to the 5' RACE reads, yields one record per CDR3 protein. There are 250,000 to 350,000 distinct CDR3 sequences in the sample; more than 8% occur only once, and around 7.1% lies in the top ten. These same data were also listed under a study on yellow fever vaccine responses in identical twins.

Source material: CD8+ T cells sorted from blood. The receptors stem from a young woman in good health.

A note on this clonotype: A much larger clone is a single base away; this may be a read error. This sequence joins TRBV4-1 and TRBJ2-7; 11 bases match TRBD2. Looked up from germline, CDR1 is MGHRA and CDR2 is YSYEKL. V shed 3 bases, J shed 3 bases, and the junction held 7 bases outside the gene matches. CDR3 length: 16 residues. CDR3 residues: CASSHGALAGGYEQYF. In DNA form, the CDR3 reads TGCGCCAGCAGCCATGGGGCGCTAGCGGGAGGCTACGAGCAGTACTTC.

This clonotype came up many times. This chain joins TRBV4-1 and TRBJ2-7; TRBD2 matches 12 bases. The CDR3 sequence is 15 residues long. Losses at the gene ends were 1 base for V and 5 bases for J; bases not matched to a gene: 3. CDR1 is MGHRA, CDR2 YSYEKL, per germline. This chain's CDR3 is CASSQVRTSGNEQYF. CDR3 in DNA: TGCGCCAGCAGCCAAGTACGGACTAGCGGGAACGAGCAGTACTTC.

V usage is TRBV19 and J usage is TRBJ2-1; D is unclear. The CDR3 spans 12 residues. Germline V gene sequence: CDR1 LNHDA, CDR2 SQIVND (reference sequence). Trimming removed 3 bases from V and 8 bases from J, with 8 bases in between. The CDR3 sequence is CASSMAGYEQFF. The CDR3, as DNA: TGTGCCAGTAGTATGGCAGGCTATGAGCAGTTCTTC.

This rearrangement joins TRBV3-1 to TRBJ2-5; D may be TRBD1 or TRBD2 (5 bases each). V was pared by 4 bases and J by 5 bases, with 17 bases between. The length of the CDR3 is 15 residues. Germline V CDR1 and CDR2: LGHDT, YNNKEL (reference sequence). The CDR3 spells CASSPGAESWETQYF. The CDR3 nucleotides are TGTGCCAGCAGCCCCGGGGCGGAGTCTTGGGAGACCCAGTACTTC.

This clonotype was counted ten times or more. This chain connects TRBV20-1 to TRBJ1-5; D gene ambiguous. The V and J ends lost 3 bases and 1 base respectively, with 10 bases between them. Germline CDR1 is DFQATT and CDR2 is SNEGSKA (reference sequence). CDR3 length equals 14 residues. This chain's CDR3 is CSARRQQSNQPQHF. CDR3 DNA: TGCAGTGCTAGGAGGCAGCAAAGCAATCAGCCCCAGCATTTT.

In this sample, this clonotype turned up a few times. The chain has TRBV3-1 and TRBJ2-5; D gene ambiguous. CDR1 is LGHDT and CDR2 is YNNKEL in the germline V gene (reference sequence). V lost 4 bases and J lost 1, with 13 bases in between. The CDR3 sequence is 15 residues long. The DNA of the CDR3 is TGTGCCAGCAGCCCCTCCCCTAAACCCCAAGAGACCCAGTACTTC. As protein: CASSPSPKPQETQYF.

This clonotype has only a few counts. V is TRBV25-1 and J is TRBJ2-1; D is tentatively TRBD1 or TRBD2 (6 bases each). CDR1 is MGHDK and CDR2 is SYGVNS in the germline V gene. Between the trimmed V and J ends, which lost 9 bases and 8 bases, there was a span of 8 bases. The CDR3 runs to 10 residues. The CDR3 loop is CASRGHEQFF. DNA of the CDR3: TGTGCCAGTCGGGGGCATGAGCAGTTCTTC.

This clonotype occurred a few times. The chain combines TRBV6-1 with TRBJ2-7, with D possibly matching TRBD1 (6 bases). This CDR3 region has 14 residues. V was clipped by 6 bases and J by 3 bases, with 15 bases between them. CDR1 MNHNS and CDR2 SASEGT come from the germline V gene. The CDR3, as DNA: TGTGCCAGCAGCCCCACCACAGGGCACTACGAGCAGTACTTC. It codes for CASSPTTGHYEQYF.

The J gene is TRBJ2-7, the V gene TRBV7-2; 10 bases fit TRBD2. CDR1 and CDR2 (germline): SGHTA, FQGNSA. The CDR3 extends over 15 amino acids. V trimming: 5 bases; J trimming: 0 bases; junction bases outside the gene matches: 4. CDR3 region: CASSESGRASYEQYF. Here the CDR3 DNA reads TGTGCCAGCAGCGAGAGCGGGAGGGCCTCCTACGAGCAGTACTTC. Combining the CDR3 with reference TRBV7-2 and TRBJ2-7 gives the whole variable domain GAGVSQSPSNKVTEKGKDVELRCDPISGHTALYWYRQSLGQGLEFLIYFQGNSAPDKSGLPSDRFSAERTGGSVSTLTIQRTQQEDSAVYLCASSESGRASYEQYFGPGTRLTVT.

This clonotype was picked up a small number of times. The chain combines TRBV2 with TRBJ2-5; possible D gene TRBD2, 6 bases. The V and J ends lost 4 bases and 7 bases respectively, with 13 bases between them. Looked up from germline, CDR1 is SNHLY and CDR2 is FYNNEI. This CDR3 has 13 amino acids. The CDR3 DNA is TGTGCCAGCAGTGTATGGGGACTCCCGACCCAGTACTTC. It specifies CASSVWGLPTQYF.

The V and J genes are TRBV5-1 and TRBJ2-7; TRBD1 agrees at 7 bases. V lost 0 bases, J lost 2 bases, and 5 bases stayed unmatched. CDR1 and CDR2 (germline): SGHRS, YFSETQ. The CDR3 sequence is 15 residues long. The CDR3 coding sequence is TGCGCCAGCAGCTTGGAGGGGGCAGGGACCTACGAGCAGTACTTC. Protein sequence: CASSLEGAGTYEQYF.

The sample holds a few counts of this clonotype. The V gene is TRBV5-1, the J gene TRBJ2-2, with 9 bases lining up with TRBD2. Germline CDR1 SGHRS, CDR2 YFSETQ. The CDR3 has 17 residues. The V segment lost 3 bases and the J segment 7 bases; nucleotides outside the gene matches: 13. Here the CDR3 reads CASSSPVASGIGGELFF. As DNA, the CDR3 is TGCGCCAGCAGCTCCCCCGTGGCTAGCGGGATAGGCGGGGAGCTGTTTTTT.

In this sample, this clonotype turned up many times. The J gene is TRBJ2-7, the V gene TRBV7-9, with 8 bases aligning to TRBD1. Germline V lookup: CDR1 SEHNR, CDR2 FQNEAQ (reference sequence). The trim removed 5 bases at V and 3 bases at J, leaving 0 bases unmatched. The CDR3 sequence is 12 residues long. CDR3 residues: CASSGTGYEQYF. CDR3 nucleotide sequence: TGTGCCAGCAGCGGGACAGGCTACGAGCAGTACTTC.

This clonotype was picked up a small number of times. This chain uses TRBV7-6 with TRBJ2-1, with 7 nucleotides matching TRBD2. CDR3 length equals 15 residues. Germline trimming cut 1 base from V and 4 bases from J; bases unmatched to any gene: 4. CDR1 is SGHVS and CDR2 is FNYEAQ in the germline V gene. Here the CDR3 reads CASSLDTGGYNEQFF. The CDR3 bases are TGTGCCAGCAGCTTAGACACGGGGGGTTACAATGAGCAGTTCTTC.

The V call is TRBV27, the J call TRBJ1-4; D might be TRBD1 (5 bases). The CDR3 has 15 amino acids. Trimming cost V 5 bases and J 10 bases, with 20 bases left between them. Germline V gives CDR1 MNHEY, CDR2 SMNVEV (reference sequence). The CDR3, as DNA: TGTGCCAGCAGTCCCCCCGGACAACGGGAGGCAAAACTGTTTTTT. Its translation is CASSPPGQREAKLFF. Full variable domain (remainder filled in from reference TRBV27 and TRBJ1-4): EAQVTQNPRYLITVTGKKLTVTCSQNMNHEYMSWYRQDPGLGLRQIYYSMNVEVTDKGDVPEGYKVSRKEKRNFPLILESPSPNQTSLYFCASSPPGQREAKLFFGSGTQLSVL.

Only a few counts were recorded for this clonotype. The rearrangement uses TRBV4-2 and TRBJ1-2; D is unclear. Germline CDR1 reads LGHNA; CDR2 reads YNFKEQ. This CDR3 spans 15 amino acids. With 6 bases removed from V and 8 bases from J, the gap between germline ends came to 22 bases. CDR3 loop: CASSIEGRSYGGYTF. The CDR3 region has the DNA TGTGCCAGCAGTATTGAAGGCAGGAGCTATGGCGGCTACACCTTC.

This clonotype was counted only a few times. CDR3 region: CASSSSAYEQYF. The DNA for the CDR3 is TGTGCCAGCAGTTCCTCCGCCTACGAGCAGTACTTC. The chain uses TRBV27 and TRBJ2-7; D ambiguous. Germline V gene data show CDR1 as MNHEY and CDR2 as SMNVEV (reference sequence). There are 12 residues in the CDR3. V gave up 4 bases and J gave up 2 bases, with 6 bases separating them.